This T cell receptor beta chain was sequenced during a study of Tregs in tolerant kidney transplant recipients. Recipients received nonmyeloablative bone marrow transplants from related graft donors, with transient mixed chimerism. Of note for this clone: Its antigen is still unknown. Sequencing ends 3 residues short of the CDR3 end; the germline J gene provides the rest.

Findings of the study overall: Some patients' samples used different primers over time, so nucleotide sequences weren't comparable. Biological reproducibility was not directly addressed, but technical replication error appeared minimal.

Profiling relied on immunoSEQ multiplex PCR, and the TCRdb table lists in-frame clones only, not all of them. The sample totals about 23,000 clones; its top ten clones hold about 4%. CDR1 is SGHTS and CDR2 is YDEGEE in the germline V gene. V dropped 2 bases and J dropped 1 base, with 12 bases sitting between them. This CDR3 has 15 residues. This chain links TRBV5-8 with TRBJ1-1; D remains unclear. The receptor was isolated from a human patient who received a combined kidney and bone marrow transplant. The T cells may come from the graft donor. The sequenced sample was CD4+ T cells from blood (PBMCs), obtained 6 months after the transplant. CDR3: CASSLGGWQNTEAFF. The CDR3 DNA, read in part, is TGTGCCAGCAGCTTAGGTGGTTGGCAGAACACTGAA.